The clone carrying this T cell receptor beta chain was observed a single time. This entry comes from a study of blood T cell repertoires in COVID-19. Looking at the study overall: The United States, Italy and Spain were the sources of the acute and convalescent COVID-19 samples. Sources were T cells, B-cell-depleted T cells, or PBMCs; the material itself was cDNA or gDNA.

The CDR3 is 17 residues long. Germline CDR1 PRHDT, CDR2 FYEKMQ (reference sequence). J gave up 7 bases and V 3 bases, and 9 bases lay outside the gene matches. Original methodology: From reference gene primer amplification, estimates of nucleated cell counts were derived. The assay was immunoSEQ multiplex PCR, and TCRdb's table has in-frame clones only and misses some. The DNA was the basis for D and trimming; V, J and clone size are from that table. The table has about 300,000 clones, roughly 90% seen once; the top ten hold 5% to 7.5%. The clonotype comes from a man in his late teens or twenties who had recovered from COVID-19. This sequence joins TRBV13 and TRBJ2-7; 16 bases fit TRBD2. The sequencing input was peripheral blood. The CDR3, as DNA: TGTGCCAGCAGCTTCTCGGGGACTAGCGGGGGGGCGGAAGAGCAGTACTTC. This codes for CASSFSGTSGGAEEQYF.